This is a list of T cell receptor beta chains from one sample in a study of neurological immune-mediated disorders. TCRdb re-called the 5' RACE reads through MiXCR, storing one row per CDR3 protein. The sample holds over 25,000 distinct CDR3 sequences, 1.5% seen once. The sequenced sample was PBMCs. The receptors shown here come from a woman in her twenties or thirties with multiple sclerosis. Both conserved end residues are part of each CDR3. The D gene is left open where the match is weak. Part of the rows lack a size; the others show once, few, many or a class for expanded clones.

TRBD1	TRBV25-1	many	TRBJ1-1	TGTGCCAGCAGTGAATGGAAGGGGGCGACCACTGAAGCTTTCTTT	CASSEWKGATTEAFF
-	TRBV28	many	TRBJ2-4	TGTGCCAGCAGTTCGGGCCAATCGAACATTCAGTACTTC	CASSSGQSNIQYF
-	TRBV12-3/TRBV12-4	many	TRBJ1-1	TGTGCCAGCAGTTCAAGACCCTTTCTGAACACTGAAGCTTTCTTT	CASSSRPFLNTEAFF
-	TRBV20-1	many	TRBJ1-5	TGCAGTGCTAGAGATTCAGGGAGAGGGCCCCAGCATTTT	CSARDSGRGPQHF
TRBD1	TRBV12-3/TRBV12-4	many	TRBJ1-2	TGTGCCAGCAGTGTACAGGGGGACTATGGCTACACCTTC	CASSVQGDYGYTF
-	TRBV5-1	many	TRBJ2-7	TGCGCCAGCAGCCTCGGGACGGGAGAGCAGTACTTC	CASSLGTGEQYF
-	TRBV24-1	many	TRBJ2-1	TGTGCCACCAGTGATTCCCGGACGATCCCGAATGAGCAGTTCTTC	CATSDSRTIPNEQFF
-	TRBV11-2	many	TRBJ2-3	TGTGCCAGCAGCTTAGAGGGGAGAACGCAGTATTTT	CASSLEGRTQYF
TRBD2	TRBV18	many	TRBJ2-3	TGTGCCAGCTTCCCTAGGCGGGGGAGCACAGATACGCAGTATTTT	CASFPRRGSTDTQYF
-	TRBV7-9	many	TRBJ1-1	TGTGCCAGCAGCTTAGCGCTTGAAGCTTTCTTT	CASSLALEAFF
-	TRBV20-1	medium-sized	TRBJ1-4	TGCAGTGCTCAATCGACAGCTTCAAAACTGTTTTTT	CSAQSTASKLFF
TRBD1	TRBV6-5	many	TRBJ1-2	TGTGCCAGCAGCTCGGACAGGACCTCAAACTATGGCTACACCTTC	CASSSDRTSNYGYTF
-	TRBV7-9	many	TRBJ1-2	TGTGCCAGCAGCTTATATGGGGACGGCTACACCTTC	CASSLYGDGYTF
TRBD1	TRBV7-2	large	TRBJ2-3	TGTGCCAGCAGCGGGACAGGGCCCAGCACAGATACGCAGTATTTT	CASSGTGPSTDTQYF
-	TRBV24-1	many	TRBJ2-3	TGTGCCACCAGCCAGGTCGGAGGCACAGATACGCAGTATTTT	CATSQVGGTDTQYF
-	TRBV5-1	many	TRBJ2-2	TGCGCCAGCAGCCGACAAAACACCGGGGAGCTGTTTTTT	CASSRQNTGELFF
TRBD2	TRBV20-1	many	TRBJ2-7	TGCAGTGCTAGAACGGCCGGGGGGGGTTACGAGCAGTACTTC	CSARTAGGGYEQYF
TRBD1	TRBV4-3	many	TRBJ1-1	TGCGCCAGCAGCTACAGGGGGAACACTGAAGCTTTCTTT	CASSYRGNTEAFF
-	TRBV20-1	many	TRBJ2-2	TGCAGTGCTCGACAGGGAGGAAAAACCGGGGAGCTGTTTTTT	CSARQGGKTGELFF
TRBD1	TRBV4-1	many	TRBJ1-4	TGCACCAGCAGCCAAGGGGGGACAGGGGTGAAAGGAGAAAAACTGTTTTTT	CTSSQGGTGVKGEKLFF
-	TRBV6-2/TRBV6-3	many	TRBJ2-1	TGTGCCAGCAGTCTGGAGAATTATGAGCAGTTCTTC	CASSLENYEQFF
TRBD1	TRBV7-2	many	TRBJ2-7	TGTGCCAGCACCCCGGACAGGAGATACGAGCAGTACTTC	CASTPDRRYEQYF
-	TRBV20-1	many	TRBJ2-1	TGCAGTGCTAGAGGAGGGCACAATGAGCAGTTCTTC	CSARGGHNEQFF
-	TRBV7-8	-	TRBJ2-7	TGTGCCAGCAGCTTAGGTGGAGTTCCCTCCTTC	CASSLGGVPSF
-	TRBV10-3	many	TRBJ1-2	TGTGCCATCGGGGGAGGGAAGTCCCTAGACTATGGCTACACCTTC	CAIGGGKSLDYGYTF
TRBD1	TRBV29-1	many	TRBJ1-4	TGCAGTGCCGACAGGGGGCCCCCTAATGAAAAACTGTTTTTT	CSADRGPPNEKLFF
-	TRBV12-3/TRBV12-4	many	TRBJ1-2	TGTGCCAGCAGTTTATCATCAGGAGCCAGTAACTATGGCTACACCTTC	CASSLSSGASNYGYTF
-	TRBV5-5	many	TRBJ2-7	TGTGCCAGCAACAATTGGGACGCGCGGCCCTACGAGCAGTACTTC	CASNNWDARPYEQYF
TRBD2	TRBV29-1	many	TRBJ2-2	TGCAGCGTTCCGGGACTAGCGGGGGCGAACACCGGGGAGCTGTTTTTT	CSVPGLAGANTGELFF
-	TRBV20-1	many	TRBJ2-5	TGCAGTGCTAATCGGGAGTTGCCCCAGTACTTC	CSANRELPQYF
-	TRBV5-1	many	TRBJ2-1	TGCGCCAGCAGTCCCGCAGTTTACAATGAGCAGTTCTTC	CASSPAVYNEQFF
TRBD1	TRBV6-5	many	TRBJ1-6	TGTGCCAGCAGTGTTGGGGGACAGGGTAATTCACCCCTCCACTTT	CASSVGGQGNSPLHF
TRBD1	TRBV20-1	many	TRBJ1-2	TGCAGTGCAGGACAGGGTCCCTATGGCTACACCTTC	CSAGQGPYGYTF
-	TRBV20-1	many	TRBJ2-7	TGCAGTGCTAGACCCTCGGACGGTCAGTACGAGCAGTACTTC	CSARPSDGQYEQYF
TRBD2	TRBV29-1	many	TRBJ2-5	TGCAGCGTTCTCCTAGCGGTAAAGGAGACCCAGTACTTC	CSVLLAVKETQYF
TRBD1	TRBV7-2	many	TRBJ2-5	TGTGCCAGCAGTCGAGACAGGGGGCGGCAAGAGACCCAGTACTTC	CASSRDRGRQETQYF
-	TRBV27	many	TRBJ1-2	TGTGCCAGCGGGACTGACAGATCCTTTAATGGCTACACCTTC	CASGTDRSFNGYTF
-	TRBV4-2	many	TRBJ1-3	TGTGCCAGCAGCCATCTCAGCCGGGACTCTTTATATTTT	CASSHLSRDSLYF
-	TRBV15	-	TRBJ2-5	TGTGCCACCAGCAGGGTAATCGTGGGGGCGTCCCAAGAGACCCAGTACTTC	CATSRVIVGASQETQYF
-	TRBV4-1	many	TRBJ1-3	TGCGCCAGCAGCCAACCTAGGAGGGAGAGCTCTGGAAACACCATATATTTT	CASSQPRRESSGNTIYF
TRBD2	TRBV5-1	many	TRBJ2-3	TGCGCCAGCAGAGACATAGCGGGGGGCCCAGATACGCAGTATTTT	CASRDIAGGPDTQYF
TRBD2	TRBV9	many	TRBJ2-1	TGTGCCAGCAGCCTAAAGCTACTAGCGGGGTACAATGAGCAGTTCTTC	CASSLKLLAGYNEQFF
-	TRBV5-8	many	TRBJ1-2	TGTGCCAGCAGCGGCGGCAACTCTAACTATGGCTACACCTTC	CASSGGNSNYGYTF
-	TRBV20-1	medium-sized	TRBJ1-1	TGCAGTGCTATACGGGGGGGCACTGAAGCTTTCTTT	CSAIRGGTEAFF
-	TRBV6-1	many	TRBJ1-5	TGTGCCAGCAGTGAAGCGTTATATCGAGTGGGCAATCAGCCCCAGCATTTT	CASSEALYRVGNQPQHF
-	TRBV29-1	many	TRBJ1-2	TGCAGCGGGGGTGAGGTGACGAATGGCTACACCTTC	CSGGEVTNGYTF
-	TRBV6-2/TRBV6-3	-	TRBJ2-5	TGTGCCAGCAGGGGGAACCAAGTCGGAGAGACCCAGTACTTC	CASRGNQVGETQYF
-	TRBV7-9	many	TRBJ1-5	TGTGCCAGCCGGGAGACTGACCATCAGCCCCAGCATTTT	CASRETDHQPQHF
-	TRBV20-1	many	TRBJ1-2	TGCAGTGCTAGAGAGAGGGGTGTATTTGGTGGCTACACCTTC	CSARERGVFGGYTF
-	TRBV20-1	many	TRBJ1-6	TGCAGTCCGCGACCGGGGGCTGATTCACCCCTCCACTTT	CSPRPGADSPLHF
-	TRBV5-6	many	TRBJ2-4	TGTGCCCTCTGCAGGGAGTGTCAGATATGGGACATTCAGTACTTC	CALCRECQIWDIQYF
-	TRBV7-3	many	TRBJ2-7	TGTGCCAGCAGCCCCTCCGCGAGCTCCTACGAGCAGTACTTC	CASSPSASSYEQYF
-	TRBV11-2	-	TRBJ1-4	TGTGCCAGCAGCTTAGTTCCGACAGTTAATGAAAAACTGTTTTTT	CASSLVPTVNEKLFF
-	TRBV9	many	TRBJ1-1	TGTGCCAGCAGCGCCCGTCCCGATAAAAGGGAAACTGAAGCTTTCTTT	CASSARPDKRETEAFF
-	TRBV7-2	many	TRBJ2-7	TGTGCCAGCAGCTTTACAGGGTCCTACGAGCAGTACTTC	CASSFTGSYEQYF
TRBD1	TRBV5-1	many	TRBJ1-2	TGCGCCAGCAGCGGGGGACAGGGGTTAGCGGATGGCTACACCTTC	CASSGGQGLADGYTF
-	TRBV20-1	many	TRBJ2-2	TGCAGTGCTAGAAAGTCGACTCTCGGGGAGCTGTTTTTT	CSARKSTLGELFF
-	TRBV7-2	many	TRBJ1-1	TGTGCCAGCAGCTTAGGGAGGGCTTTCTTT	CASSLGRAFF
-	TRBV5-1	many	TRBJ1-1	TGCGCCAGCAGTTCGCGGCCCGGGACATCTGAAGCTTTCTTT	CASSSRPGTSEAFF